This TCR beta chain was sequenced for a study of identical twins (dated by TCRdb to 2016 to 2018). About the study as a whole: The study deep-sequenced TCR alpha and beta repertoires from monozygotic twins, unrelated adults of various ages and cord blood to test whether fetal clonotypes persist. Replicate twin experiments were performed at different times using different library preparation protocols to rule out contamination. Here is what the overall study found, with its caveats: Zero-insertion analyses could be partly confounded by invariant T cells such as MAIT and iNKT, although diverse VJ usage argued against such confounding for most clonotypes. Conclusions relied on cross-sectional statistical analysis, since the same donors could not be followed over many years. Recombination models systematically underestimated out-of-frame TCR alpha sharing in monozygotic twins but agreed with sharing between unrelated individuals. In beta out-of-frame sequences, excess twin sharing was weaker, because having fewer shared sequences lowered the signal-to-noise ratio. Out-of-frame TCR alpha sequences shared between twins showed an excess of low generation-probability sequences compared with coincidental sharing between unrelated individuals. Fewer insertions were carried by abundant cord blood beta clonotypes; a weaker similar trend was observed in young adult naive repertoires, while no such trend was observed in memory repertoires.

Every donor was a healthy Caucasian. Three pairs of female monozygotic twins, all aged roughly 18 to 30 years, were included in the twin cohort. Peripheral blood mononuclear cells were the source from which RNA for the TCR libraries was isolated. This clonotype was counted at least ten times. Its specific antigen is unknown. Per-base qualities were not stored, and no clone one base away is much larger. The library was prepared using 5' RACE. Instrument on record: Illumina HiSeq 2000. Template switching added a universal primer binding site, and the final cDNA carried a unique molecular identifier that allowed TCR cDNA molecules to be counted accurately. First-strand cDNA for TCR alpha and beta chains was synthesized from specific primers in the conserved constant-segment region. To control for contamination, every cDNA library was double barcoded, receiving both a SMART-Mk sample barcode and Illumina barcodes. TruSeq adapter sequences, together with Illumina sample barcodes, were added in two successive PCR steps. The TCR alpha and beta cDNA libraries were sequenced on the Illumina HiSeq platform using custom primers. Turning to the authors' computational methods: Unique molecular identifiers were extracted from raw reads with MiGEC, and CDR3 positions were determined with MiXCR. Recombination models were inferred per individual with the repgenHMM and IGoR tools using an EM algorithm. The tcR package in R was used for shared clonotype analysis, with sharing normalized by the product of cloneset sizes. Out-of-frame nonproductive sequences were analyzed to study raw recombination free of thymic and clonal selection effects. The public reads were reprocessed in TCRdb via fastp at Q25 and MiXCR, keeping in-frame beta chains. Each entry is one CDR3 protein sequence, shown with its most common DNA and genes. These V and J calls originate from TCRdb's pipeline instead of the authors' own analysis. The sample records 500,000 to 650,000 distinct CDR3 sequences, about 7.6% of which are singletons. 1.6% of the sample goes to the ten largest clones.

The CDR3, cysteine through phenylalanine, is 14 amino acids long. The CDR3 DNA has 42 bases and is translated from base 1. V is cut back by 4 bases and J by 6 bases, with 6 bases in the junction unmatched. The germline V gene gives CDR1 as SGHDT and CDR2 as YYEEEE. These data were also reused for a study on yellow fever vaccine responses in identical twins. As the second publication notes: According to the authors, in identical twins the way T cells responded to vaccination appeared partly convergent and partly personalized. In identical twins, the study followed T cell clones that responded to the vaccine with precision.

Recombination linked TRBV5-6 to TRBJ2-2; TRBD1 matches 7 bases in the middle. The TCR originated in a woman under 30 in good health. The sequenced sample consisted of PBMCs. The CDR3 sequence is CASSPTGAAGELFF. The DNA sequence reads TGTGCCAGCAGCCCAACAGGGGCCGCCGGGGAGCTGTTTTTT.